This T cell receptor beta chain appears in the sequencing data of a study of blood T cell repertoires in COVID-19. About the study: Both acute and convalescent COVID-19 samples were obtained from the United States, Italy and Spain. Sources were T cells, B-cell-depleted T cells, or PBMCs; the material itself was cDNA or gDNA.

Germline CDR1 reads SGHDN; CDR2 reads FVKESK. CDR3 size: 17 residues. The V gene lost 0 bases and the J gene lost 8 bases, with 22 bases spanning the gap. As handled by the study authors: Reference gene primer amplification yielded estimated nucleated cell counts. Here immunoSEQ multiplex PCR was the method, and the copy in TCRdb shows in-frame clones only, minus some. V, J and clone size are those of that table, while D and trimming were read from the DNA. Among over 250,000 clones listed, 80% to 90% were seen once. The chain couples TRBV14 to TRBJ1-2; TRBD1 is a possible D gene (5 bases). The clonotype originates from a woman between 35 and 50 years old who had recovered from COVID-19. Sequenced sample: peripheral blood. The DNA of the CDR3 is TGTGCCAGCAGCCAAGATCGGCGGGGGAACCCTCTTTGGGGCTACACCTTC. As protein: CASSQDRRGNPLWGYTF.